These 3 T cell receptor beta chains were sequenced from one sample in a study of shared clonotypes between healthy human individuals. TCRdb keeps only in-frame clones here, not all; method: immunoSEQ multiplex PCR. This table holds about a million clones, roughly 80% found once. The sample was memory CD4+ T cells from PBMCs. Subset: CD45RA-negative fraction. The receptor set was obtained from a man between 18 and 35 years old in good health. Some clones in this sample may be carry-over from other donors' samples.

The rearrangement uses TRBV28 and TRBJ1-1; D is possibly TRBD1 (5 bases). The CDR3 has 13 amino acids. The V and J ends lost 7 bases and 2 bases respectively, with 11 bases between them. The germline V gene has CDR1 MDHEN and CDR2 SYDVKM. The CDR3 sequence is CASIGGVNTEAFF. The CDR3 nucleotides read TGTGCCAGCATTGGAGGGGTCAACACTGAAGCTTTCTTT. Full variable domain (rest looked up from reference TRBV28 and TRBJ1-1): DVKVTQSSRYLVKRTGEKVFLECVQDMDHENMFWYRQDPGLGLRLIYFSYDVKMKEKGDIPEGYSVSREKKERFSLILESASTNQTSMYLCASIGGVNTEAFFGQGTRLTVV.

The chain links TRBV7-5 to TRBJ2-5. TRBV7-5 is a pseudogene. The CDR3 loop spans 13 amino acids. This CDR3 is CARSLAPQETQYF. CDR3 sequence (DNA): TGTGCCAGAAGCTTAGCGCCGCAAGAGACCCAGTACTTC.

V and J are TRBV7-3 and TRBJ2-2; possibly TRBD1 for D (6 bases). Germline V gene data show CDR1 as SGHTA and CDR2 as FQGTGA. The CDR3 totals 16 residues. V was clipped by 2 bases and J by 4 bases, with 14 bases between them. The CDR3 here is CASSLFSGAGTGELFF. The CDR3 bases are TGTGCCAGCAGCTTATTTTCAGGGGCGGGCACCGGGGAGCTGTTTTTT.